This passage covers 31 T cell receptor beta chains from one sample sequenced in a study of cytomegalovirus exposure and HLA in healthy donors. 13 Jbeta primers and 60 Vbeta primers were used for the PCR. Sequenced by immunoSEQ multiplex PCR; TCRdb stores in-frame clones only, minus some. The repertoire holds 85,000 to 130,000 clones, with 70% to 80% as singletons. Specimen: PBMCs. The receptors stem from a woman aged 18-29 years in good health and CMV-seropositive.

The V call is TRBV5-7, the J call TRBJ1-1; D is perhaps TRBD1 (5 bases). TRBV5-7 is identified as an open reading frame with a role that is uncertain. The CDR3 contains 13 residues. V lost 0 bases and J 4 bases, leaving 7 bases between the germline ends. In nucleotides, the CDR3 is TGTGCCAGCAGCTTGGGGGGGGTCACTGAAGCTTTCTTT. Encoded protein: CASSLGGVTEAFF.

The chain combines TRBV7-9 with TRBJ1-1, with 7 nucleotides matching TRBD1. Trimming cost V 0 bases and J 1 base; bases outside gene matches: 2. CDR1 is SEHNR and CDR2 is FQNEAQ in the germline V gene (reference sequence). This CDR3 region has 15 residues. The CDR3 DNA sequence: TGTGCCAGCAGCTTAGCCCGGACAGGGAACACTGAAGCTTTCTTT. Amino acids: CASSLARTGNTEAFF.

The J gene is TRBJ2-2, the V gene TRBV11-1, with TRBD1 as a possible D gene (5 bases). Germline V gene data show CDR1 as SGHAT and CDR2 as FQDESV (reference sequence). The CDR3 has 15 amino acids. The germline V and J ends were trimmed by 0 bases and 7 bases, with 12 bases remaining between them. The CDR3 region has the DNA TGTGCCAGCAGCTTAGCGGGCAGGGCTGGCGGGGAGCTGTTTTTT. This sequence encodes CASSLAGRAGGELFF. Supplemented by reference TRBV11-1 and TRBJ2-2, the full variable domain reads EAEVAQSPRYKITEKSQAVAFWCDPISGHATLYWYRQILGQGPELLVQFQDESVVDDSQLPKDRFSAERLKGVDSTLKIQPAELGDSAMYLCASSLAGRAGGELFFGEGSRLTVL.

The chain employs TRBV4-1 and TRBJ2-5; D may be TRBD2 (5 bases). This CDR3 has 13 residues. Trimming stripped 2 bases from V and 5 bases from J, with 9 bases between. Germline loops: CDR1 MGHRA, CDR2 YSYEKL. The CDR3 DNA reads as TGCGCCAGCAGCCAATGGCCGGGGGAGACCCAGTACTTC. Translating it yields CASSQWPGETQYF.

V usage is TRBV6-6 and J usage is TRBJ2-3; 7 nucleotides match TRBD1. The CDR3 runs to 15 residues. The junction had 6 bases not matched to a gene; V was cut back by 6 bases and J by 0 bases. In germline, CDR1 is MNHNY, CDR2 SVGAGI (reference sequence). In DNA form, the CDR3 reads TGTGCCAGCAGAACAGGGGTGCGTAGCACAGATACGCAGTATTTT. Protein product: CASRTGVRSTDTQYF.

The chain has TRBV4-3 and TRBJ2-7, with 10 bases identical to TRBD2. This CDR3 has 16 amino acids. CDR1 is LGHNA and CDR2 is YSLEER in the germline V gene. The V and J ends lost 0 bases and 2 bases, in that order; junction bases with no gene match: 4. CDR3 in amino acids: CASSQDDTSGAYEQYF. Written as DNA, the CDR3 is TGCGCCAGCAGCCAAGACGATACTAGCGGGGCCTACGAGCAGTACTTC.

This chain joins TRBV7-3 and TRBJ2-5; 10 bases align to TRBD2. CDR1 and CDR2 from the germline V gene are SGHTA and FQGTGA. This CDR3 is built from 15 residues. The junction had 8 bases not matched to a gene; V was cut back by 6 bases and J by 4 bases. CDR3 nucleotide sequence: TGTGCCAGCAGTCGCGCAGGACTAGCGGCAGAGACCCAGTACTTC. The encoded protein is CASSRAGLAAETQYF.

The chain carries TRBV7-9 and TRBJ2-1; possibly TRBD2 for D (7 bases). Germline V gene data show CDR1 as SEHNR and CDR2 as FQNEAQ (reference sequence). V lost 2 bases and J lost 5, with 10 bases in between. This CDR3 has 14 residues. CDR3 nucleotides: TGTGCCAGCAGCTTACTAGGGGGGGACAATGAGCAGTTCTTC. Protein: CASSLLGGDNEQFF.

This clone has just a few counts. The chain has TRBV7-9 and TRBJ2-6; D gene uncertain. Germline CDR1 SEHNR, CDR2 FQNEAQ (reference sequence). V lost 2 bases to trimming and J lost 1 base, with 6 bases between them. CDR3 length: 15 residues. The CDR3 bases are TGTGCCAGCAGCTTACCCGGTTCTGGGGCCAACGTCCTGACTTTC. This sequence encodes CASSLPGSGANVLTF.

The chain combines TRBV4-2 with TRBJ1-2; maybe TRBD1 (6 bases). Germline V gene sequence: CDR1 LGHNA, CDR2 YNFKEQ. V dropped 5 bases and J dropped 10 bases, with 14 bases sitting between them. The CDR3 length is 12 residues. The CDR3 DNA reads as TGTGCCAGCAGCGAGGAGACAGGAACCTACACCTTC. This translates into CASSEETGTYTF.

This chain joins TRBV5-1 and TRBJ1-4, with TRBD1 matching 9 bases. CDR1 is SGHRS, CDR2 YFSETQ, per germline. The CDR3 contains 16 residues. J lost 4 bases, V lost 4 bases, and 8 bases had no gene match. CDR3 DNA: TGCGCCAGCAGCCAAAAAACAGGGGGCTTTAATGAAAAACTGTTTTTT. Its protein product is CASSQKTGGFNEKLFF. The full variable domain, its missing parts supplied by reference TRBV5-1 and TRBJ1-4, is KAGVTQTPRYLIKTRGQQVTLSCSPISGHRSVSWYQQTPGQGLQFLFEYFSETQRNKGNFPGRFSGRQFSNSRSEMNVSTLELGDSALYLCASSQKTGGFNEKLFFGSGTQLSVL.

The chain links TRBV6-1 to TRBJ2-1; 8 nucleotides match TRBD2. The V gene end was trimmed by 5 bases and the J gene end by 6 bases; junction bases not matched to a gene: 9. This CDR3 contains 15 residues. Germline V gene data show CDR1 as MNHNS and CDR2 as SASEGT. Written as DNA, the CDR3 is TGTGCCAGCAGTCTAGCGGGCAGAGGAGGCAATGAGCAGTTCTTC. Amino acid sequence: CASSLAGRGGNEQFF.

This clone was seen a few times. J is TRBJ2-1 and V is TRBV4-3; TRBD2 agrees at 8 bases. Germline CDR1 reads LGHNA; CDR2 reads YSLEER. The CDR3 is made up of 17 amino acids. J gave up 7 bases and V 0 bases, and 11 bases lay outside the gene matches. This CDR3 is CASSQDPIPGGPNEQFF. The CDR3 nucleotides read TGCGCCAGCAGCCAAGATCCTATACCGGGAGGGCCGAATGAGCAGTTCTTC.

The V and J genes are TRBV19 and TRBJ2-3, with D uncertain. The V and J ends lost 4 bases and 2 bases respectively, with 4 bases between them. The CDR3 is 12 amino acids. Germline assignment: CDR1 LNHDA and CDR2 SQIVND (reference sequence). DNA for the CDR3: TGTGCCAGTAGTACCGTCACAGATACGCAGTATTTT. It specifies CASSTVTDTQYF.

The chain recombines TRBV19 with TRBJ2-3; 7 bases agree with TRBD1. The CDR3 consists of 16 residues. The V and J ends lost 5 bases and 2 bases, in that order; junction bases with no gene match: 10. CDR1 and CDR2 (germline): LNHDA, SQIVND (reference sequence). The CDR3: CASSVTGTGYTDTQYF. The CDR3 DNA sequence: TGTGCCAGTAGTGTGACAGGGACGGGATACACAGATACGCAGTATTTT. Together with reference TRBV19 and TRBJ2-3, the CDR3 gives the full variable domain: DGGITQSPKYLFRKEGQNVTLSCEQNLNHDAMYWYRQDPGQGLRLIYYSQIVNDFQKGDIAEGYSVSREKKESFPLTVTSAQKNPTAFYLCASSVTGTGYTDTQYFGPGTRLTVL.

V and J are TRBV7-2 and TRBJ2-7; D gene unclear. The CDR3 extends over 11 amino acids. The V gene lost 6 bases and the J gene lost 3 bases, with 6 bases spanning the gap. From germline, CDR1 is SGHTA and CDR2 FQGNSA. In DNA form, the CDR3 reads TGTGCCAGCAGTAGAAGCTACGAGCAGTACTTC. Its protein product is CASSRSYEQYF.

This clone was seen just once. This chain uses TRBV30 with TRBJ2-7; TRBD1 might be the D (7 bases). Germline V gene lookup returns CDR1 GTSNPN and CDR2 SVGIG (reference sequence). The CDR3 runs 14 residues. The V and J ends lost 1 base and 3 bases respectively, with 13 bases between them. The CDR3, as DNA: TGTGCCTGGAGTGGGGGGGACAGTCTCTACGAGCAGTACTTC. Encoded protein: CAWSGGDSLYEQYF.

This clone showed up just a few times. V and J are TRBV4-3 and TRBJ2-1; D is uncertain. Trimming removed 0 bases at V and 8 bases at J, with 11 bases between. CDR3 length: 14 amino acids. Per the germline V gene, CDR1 is LGHNA and CDR2 is YSLEER. CDR3 region: CASSQDAQLDEQFF. The CDR3 coding sequence is TGCGCCAGCAGCCAAGACGCCCAACTCGATGAGCAGTTCTTC.

This clone has only a few counts. This chain uses TRBV11-3 with TRBJ2-3; TRBD2 matches at 9 bases. Germline loops: CDR1 SGHNT, CDR2 YENEEA. This CDR3 contains 17 residues. V gave up 5 bases and J gave up 4 bases; unmatched junction bases: 13. The CDR3 is CASSLSYSGSDADTQYF. DNA of the CDR3: TGTGCCAGCAGCCTTAGCTATAGCGGGAGTGATGCAGATACGCAGTATTTT.

This chain joins TRBV15 and TRBJ1-3; D possibly corresponds to TRBD1 (5 bases). From germline, CDR1 is LNHNV and CDR2 YYDKDF (reference sequence). V was shortened by 0 bases and J by 10 bases, with 13 bases between the two germline ends. CDR3 length: 14 amino acids. The CDR3 spells CATSRDRIGGTIYF. The CDR3 nucleotides are TGTGCCACCAGCAGAGATCGTATCGGGGGAACCATATATTTT.

The chain couples TRBV2 to TRBJ2-2; 10 bases are shared with TRBD2. CDR3 length equals 16 residues. With 8 bases clipped from V and 5 bases from J, the junction kept 11 bases outside the gene matches. CDR1 and CDR2 from the germline V gene are SNHLY and FYNNEI. CDR3 nucleotide sequence: TGTGCCAGCCCGATCCAGCGGGAGGGGGGGACCGGGGAGCTGTTTTTT. This gives the protein CASPIQREGGTGELFF.

The chain carries TRBV2 and TRBJ2-2; 9 bases match TRBD2. Germline V gives CDR1 SNHLY, CDR2 FYNNEI. This CDR3 has 16 residues. J gave up 6 bases and V 4 bases, and 9 bases lay outside the gene matches. The CDR3 protein is CASSAPSGRPAGELFF. The CDR3 region has the DNA TGTGCCAGCAGTGCCCCCAGCGGGAGGCCCGCCGGGGAGCTGTTTTTT.

The sample holds a few counts of this clone. V usage is TRBV9 and J usage is TRBJ2-7; D is unresolved. The germline V gene encodes CDR1 SGDLS and CDR2 YYNGEE. The CDR3 is 15 residues long. Between the trimmed V and J ends, which lost 0 bases and 0 bases, there was a span of 10 bases. The CDR3 region is CASSVAAVLSYEQYF. The CDR3 coding sequence is TGTGCCAGCAGCGTAGCGGCGGTTCTCTCCTACGAGCAGTACTTC.

This clone was seen only a few times. The chain joins TRBV19 to TRBJ1-2; tentatively, D is TRBD1 (5 bases). The CDR3 is 12 residues long. Germline V gene data show CDR1 as LNHDA and CDR2 as SQIVND (reference sequence). V dropped 6 bases and J dropped 5 bases, with 10 bases sitting between them. The CDR3, as DNA: TGTGCCAGTAGCCCAGCAGGGTATGGCTACACCTTC. Protein sequence: CASSPAGYGYTF.

The gene calls are TRBV19 and TRBJ1-2; no firm D call. CDR3 size: 15 residues. Trimming pared 6 bases from V and 0 bases from J, leaving 14 bases between. Germline assignment: CDR1 LNHDA and CDR2 SQIVND (reference sequence). CDR3 region: CASSDFGLSNYGYTF. The CDR3 nucleotides are TGTGCCAGTAGCGATTTCGGACTTTCTAACTATGGCTACACCTTC.

V gene TRBV5-4 combines with J gene TRBJ2-1; TRBD1 agrees at 7 bases. The CDR3 totals 16 residues. Looked up from germline, CDR1 is SGHNT and CDR2 is YYREEE (reference sequence). V was pared by 2 bases and J by 4 bases, with 9 bases of the junction left unmatched. The CDR3 DNA sequence: TGTGCCAGCAGCTTATCCGACAGGGCTTATTACAATGAGCAGTTCTTC. It specifies CASSLSDRAYYNEQFF.

The CDR3 sequence is CASSPGLAGGGDTQYF. CDR3 DNA sequence: TGTGCCAGCAGCCCGGGACTAGCGGGAGGGGGAGATACGCAGTATTTT. This chain joins TRBV7-2 and TRBJ2-3, with TRBD2 identical over 16 bases. V lost 5 bases to trimming and J lost 5 bases; unmatched junction nucleotides: 4. This CDR3 is 16 amino acids long. CDR1 and CDR2 (germline): SGHTA, FQGNSA.

The rearrangement uses TRBV15 and TRBJ2-7; D is uncertain. The CDR3 is 12 amino acids. Trimming cost V 0 bases and J 6 bases, with 6 bases left between them. Germline lookup yields CDR1 LNHNV and CDR2 YYDKDF (reference sequence). The CDR3 DNA sequence: TGTGCCACCAGCAGAGAAGCTGGCGAGCAGTACTTC. The encoded protein is CATSREAGEQYF.

V is TRBV10-3 and J is TRBJ1-1; D is undetermined. The CDR3 has 15 amino acids. Germline-derived CDR1 and CDR2 are ENHRY and SYGVKD. V was cut by 4 bases and J by 1 base, with 13 bases left in between. Here the CDR3 DNA reads TGTGCCATCAGTGCGTTCGACAATGCGAACACTGAAGCTTTCTTT. This codes for CAISAFDNANTEAFF.

The J gene is TRBJ2-3, the V gene TRBV10-3, with 13 bases that match TRBD2. After removal of 7 bases from V and 5 bases from J, the junction contained 3 bases not matched to a gene. The germline gives CDR1 ENHRY, CDR2 SYGVKD. The length of the CDR3 is 14 residues. The CDR3 DNA sequence: TGTGCCATCACCGGACTAGCGGGAGTAGATACGCAGTATTTT. The encoded protein is CAITGLAGVDTQYF.

This chain connects TRBV30 to TRBJ2-7; 12 bases are shared with TRBD2. V trimming: 6 bases; J trimming: 3 bases; junction bases outside the gene matches: 6. Germline V gives CDR1 GTSNPN, CDR2 SVGIG (reference sequence). The CDR3 is 14 amino acids. The CDR3 region has the DNA TGTGCCTGTTTTCTAGCGGGAGGGAGCTACGAGCAGTACTTC. Amino acids: CACFLAGGSYEQYF.